A single sample is the source of the 32 T cell receptor beta chains below, sequenced in a study of cytomegalovirus exposure and HLA in healthy donors. Vbeta (60) and Jbeta (13) primers were used in the PCR. The repertoire was sequenced with immunoSEQ multiplex PCR; TCRdb's copy has only in-frame clones and lacks some. The table has roughly 280,000 clones, around two thirds seen once; the top ten hold under 3%. The sequenced sample consisted of PBMCs. The receptor source for this set is a female donor in good health and CMV-seronegative.

DNA for the CDR3: TGTGCTGGGGGGACAGAGAAGGAGACCCAGTACTTC. It encodes CAGGTEKETQYF. The gene calls are TRBV21-1 and TRBJ2-5; the DNA was not compared with TRBD1, the D call given in the table. TRBV21-1 is noted as a pseudogene. The CDR3 sequence is 12 residues long.

This chain uses TRBV5-6 with TRBJ1-6, with D maybe TRBD1 (6 bases). The CDR3 runs 14 residues. V was cut by 4 bases and J by 8 bases, with 13 bases left in between. Per germline, CDR1 SGHDT and CDR2 YYEEEE. The DNA of the CDR3 is TGTGCCAGCAGCGTTGACAGGTTGGATTCACCCCTCCACTTT. Translation: CASSVDRLDSPLHF. Full variable domain (outside the CDR3, taken from reference TRBV5-6 and TRBJ1-6): DAGVTQSPTHLIKTRGQQVTLRCSPKSGHDTVSWYQQALGQGPQFIFQYYEEEERQRGNFPDRFSGHQFPNYSSELNVNALLLGDSALYLCASSVDRLDSPLHFGNGTRLTVT.

V and J are TRBV27 and TRBJ1-5; TRBD1 is a possible D gene (5 bases). Germline CDR1 MNHEY, CDR2 SMNVEV (reference sequence). This CDR3 comprises 13 residues. Trimming shortened V by 3 bases and J by 7 bases, and 10 bases separated the two germline ends. The CDR3 loop reads CASSLSRVQPQHF. CDR3 sequence (DNA): TGTGCCAGCAGTTTGTCCAGGGTGCAGCCCCAGCATTTT.

The chain joins TRBV5-4 to TRBJ1-3; 8 nucleotides align to TRBD1. The CDR3 is 15 residues long. Germline CDR1 and CDR2: SGHNT and YYREEE (reference sequence). The ends lost 3 bases at V and 1 base at J; junction bases unmatched: 3. CDR3 residues: CASSSRTGSGNTIYF. The CDR3 coding sequence is TGTGCCAGCAGCTCCAGGACAGGGTCTGGAAACACCATATATTTT.

This clone turned up a few times. The chain links TRBV5-1 to TRBJ2-3; 8 positions match TRBD2. In germline, CDR1 is SGHRS, CDR2 YFSETQ. Germline trimming cut 5 bases from V and 2 bases from J; bases unmatched to any gene: 7. The CDR3 contains 15 residues. CDR3 sequence (DNA): TGCGCCAGCAGAACTAGCGGAGCTATCACAGATACGCAGTATTTT. Residues: CASRTSGAITDTQYF.

The CDR3 sequence: CASSLRQGSYEQYF. The CDR3 DNA reads TGTGCCAGCAGCTTAAGACAGGGTTCCTACGAGCAGTACTTC. The V call is TRBV7-8, the J call TRBJ2-7; 7 bases agree with TRBD1. Trimming at V came to 2 bases and at J to 1 base, leaving 2 bases not matched to a gene. The CDR3 spans 14 residues. CDR1 is SGHVS, CDR2 FQNEAQ, per germline.

This chain connects TRBV5-1 to TRBJ2-2, with 8 bases that match TRBD1. This CDR3 has 14 residues. V was clipped by 0 bases and J by 6 bases; unmatched bases: 1. Per germline, CDR1 SGHRS and CDR2 YFSETQ. The CDR3 region is CASSLGTGSGELFF. CDR3 sequence (DNA): TGCGCCAGCAGCTTGGGGACAGGGTCCGGGGAGCTGTTTTTT.

The chain uses TRBV27 and TRBJ2-7, with 11 bases aligning to TRBD1. This CDR3 is 12 amino acids long. The V gene's germline CDR1 is MNHEY and CDR2 SMNVEV (reference sequence). V lost 10 bases, J lost 5 bases, and 4 bases stayed unmatched. The DNA for the CDR3 is TGTGCCACCGGACAGGGGGCCCACGAGCAGTACTTC. This gives the protein CATGQGAHEQYF.

The V call is TRBV5-4, the J call TRBJ2-1, with 13 bases matching TRBD2. Looked up from germline, CDR1 is SGHNT and CDR2 is YYREEE (reference sequence). This CDR3 has 17 residues. The V gene end was trimmed by 4 bases and the J gene end by 4 bases; junction bases not matched to a gene: 8. The CDR3: CASSLWKGLAGYNEQFF. The DNA of the CDR3 is TGTGCCAGCAGCCTTTGGAAGGGACTAGCGGGATACAATGAGCAGTTCTTC.

The CDR3 bases are TGCAGTGCTAGGGAGGCAGATACGCAGTATTTT. Protein product: CSAREADTQYF. The V call is TRBV20-1, the J call TRBJ2-3, with a tentative D call TRBD2 (5 bases). Trimming removed 3 bases from V and 4 bases from J, with 5 bases in between. CDR1 and CDR2 (germline): DFQATT, SNEGSKA (reference sequence). This CDR3 is built from 11 residues.

The chain combines TRBV27 with TRBJ2-3; tentative D call: TRBD2 (5 bases). In germline, CDR1 is MNHEY, CDR2 SMNVEV (reference sequence). Trimming shortened V by 8 bases and J by 1 base, and 16 bases separated the two germline ends. This CDR3 spans 15 amino acids. This CDR3 reads CASCPQPRGTDTQYF. The DNA for the CDR3 is TGTGCCAGCTGCCCCCAGCCGAGGGGCACAGATACGCAGTATTTT.

The genes are TRBV2 and TRBJ2-7; 9 bases agree with TRBD1. Trimming cost V 8 bases and J 4 bases; bases outside gene matches: 18. Germline-derived CDR1 and CDR2 are SNHLY and FYNNEI. CDR3 length: 17 amino acids. The CDR3 region is CASGAWDRVERGYEQYF. DNA of the CDR3: TGTGCCAGCGGAGCCTGGGACAGGGTTGAAAGGGGATACGAGCAGTACTTC.

This clone was counted a few times. The chain combines TRBV4-1 with TRBJ2-2; no reliable D call. Germline values: CDR1 MGHRA, CDR2 YSYEKL. The CDR3 runs 14 residues. Trimming pared 2 bases from V and 3 bases from J, leaving 7 bases between. The CDR3 here is CASSQQVHTGELFF. CDR3 DNA: TGCGCCAGCAGCCAACAGGTACACACCGGGGAGCTGTTTTTT.

This clone came up a few times. The gene calls are TRBV19 and TRBJ1-2, with D tentatively TRBD1 (5 bases). The V end was cut by 4 bases, the J end by 8 bases, with 17 bases between. Germline CDR1 is LNHDA and CDR2 is SQIVND (reference sequence). The length of the CDR3 is 14 residues. The CDR3 here is CASSTRDFGWGYTF. The CDR3 coding sequence is TGTGCCAGTAGTACCCGGGACTTTGGGTGGGGCTACACCTTC.

The rearrangement uses TRBV11-2 and TRBJ2-7; D perhaps matches TRBD2 (7 bases). Germline lookup yields CDR1 SGHAT and CDR2 FQNNGV. Deletions cut 3 bases from V and 6 bases from J, with 18 bases between. The CDR3 contains 15 residues. The CDR3 loop is CASSLGGGRSSEQYF. CDR3 DNA: TGTGCCAGCAGCTTGGGGGGCGGGAGATCGTCCGAGCAGTACTTC.

This clone was seen only once. The rearrangement links TRBV9 to TRBJ2-5; 16 nucleotides agree with TRBD2. Germline V gene data show CDR1 as SGDLS and CDR2 as YYNGEE. V gave up 3 bases and J gave up 4 bases; unmatched junction bases: 9. The CDR3 loop spans 18 amino acids. CDR3 bases: TGTGCCAGCAGCGCGGGGGGACTAGCGGGAGGGCCGGGAGAGACCCAGTACTTC. This codes for CASSAGGLAGGPGETQYF.

The chain has TRBV28 and TRBJ2-1, with 7 positions matching TRBD1. This CDR3 is 15 amino acids long. J gave up 2 bases and V 7 bases, and 8 bases lay outside the gene matches. Germline loops: CDR1 MDHEN, CDR2 SYDVKM. In nucleotides, the CDR3 is TGTGCCAGCATCGGGACAGCCTTACCCTACAATGAGCAGTTCTTC. Its translation is CASIGTALPYNEQFF.

The chain links TRBV7-3 to TRBJ2-1, with TRBD2 matching over 9 bases. The J segment lost 7 bases and the V segment lost 5 bases, leaving 15 bases of the junction unmatched. The CDR3 is made up of 17 amino acids. Germline lookup yields CDR1 SGHTA and CDR2 FQGTGA. Here the CDR3 reads CASSPLAGNSDRNEQFF. DNA for the CDR3: TGTGCCAGCAGCCCCCTAGCGGGAAATTCCGACCGGAATGAGCAGTTCTTC. The entire variable domain, with the rest obtained from reference TRBV7-3 and TRBJ2-1, is as follows: GAGVSQTPSNKVTEKGKYVELRCDPISGHTALYWYRQSLGQGPEFLIYFQGTGAADDSGLPNDRFFAVRPEGSVSTLKIQRTERGDSAVYLCASSPLAGNSDRNEQFFGPGTRLTVL.

A single count supports this clone. CDR3 amino acids: CASSLRGQKTDTQYF. CDR3 nucleotide sequence: TGTGCCAGCAGCTTAAGGGGACAGAAGACAGATACGCAGTATTTT. This chain uses TRBV11-2 with TRBJ2-3, with 7 bases aligning to TRBD1. J lost 3 bases, V lost 2 bases, and 5 bases had no gene match. Germline V lookup: CDR1 SGHAT, CDR2 FQNNGV. The CDR3 runs to 15 residues.

The CDR3 DNA sequence: TGTGCCAGCAGTTTAGTCCGGGGGGAGCAGTTCTTC. Its protein is CASSLVRGEQFF. The J gene is TRBJ2-1, the V gene TRBV28; D perhaps matches TRBD2 (6 bases). The CDR3 is made up of 12 amino acids. V lost 2 bases, J lost 10 bases, and 9 bases lay in between. Germline loops: CDR1 MDHEN, CDR2 SYDVKM. The complete variable domain, with remaining parts taken from reference TRBV28 and TRBJ2-1, reads DVKVTQSSRYLVKRTGEKVFLECVQDMDHENMFWYRQDPGLGLRLIYFSYDVKMKEKGDIPEGYSVSREKKERFSLILESASTNQTSMYLCASSLVRGEQFFGPGTRLTVL.

The chain joins TRBV5-1 to TRBJ2-5; maybe TRBD2 (5 bases). This CDR3 has 15 residues. V lost 0 bases to trimming and J lost 5 bases, with 14 bases between them. Germline values: CDR1 SGHRS, CDR2 YFSETQ. The CDR3 DNA follows: TGCGCCAGCAGCTTGGGGACGGCCGGGGAGGAGACCCAGTACTTC. This translates into CASSLGTAGEETQYF.

Of note for this clone: Other DNA sequences of this sample code for an identical CDR3. This rearrangement joins TRBV19 to TRBJ1-1; D remains unclear. From germline, CDR1 is LNHDA and CDR2 SQIVND (reference sequence). The CDR3 has 14 residues. V was clipped by 7 bases and J by 0 bases, with 12 bases between them. The CDR3 loop reads CASIRTGLNTEAFF. CDR3 DNA sequence: TGTGCCAGTATCCGTACCGGGTTGAACACTGAAGCTTTCTTT.

This clone was seen a single time. The V and J genes are TRBV4-1 and TRBJ2-7; 12 bases fit TRBD2. In germline, CDR1 is MGHRA, CDR2 YSYEKL. Germline trimming cut 4 bases from V and 5 bases from J; bases unmatched to any gene: 21. This CDR3 contains 20 residues. CDR3 protein: CASSPRYRASGRAPTDEQYF. The DNA for the CDR3 is TGCGCCAGCAGCCCACGGTACCGGGCTAGCGGGAGGGCCCCCACAGACGAGCAGTACTTC.

Note on this clone: The germline gene is not matched at one end of the junction; a read error may be the cause. The chain employs TRBV7-7 and TRBJ2-3, with TRBD2 matching over 14 bases. CDR1 SSHAT and CDR2 FNYEAQ come from the germline V gene (reference sequence). This CDR3 has 16 amino acids. The CDR3 sequence: CASSLGTSGRPDTQYF. The CDR3 DNA reads TGTGCTAGCAGCCTTGGGACTAGCGGGAGACCAGATACGCAGTATTTT.

This chain joins TRBV6-1 and TRBJ1-5; D is unresolved. Trimming shortened V by 0 bases and J by 2 bases, and 8 bases separated the two germline ends. Germline V lookup: CDR1 MNHNS, CDR2 SASEGT. This CDR3 contains 15 residues. CDR3 amino acids: CASSEAGRGNQPQHF. DNA of the CDR3: TGTGCCAGCAGTGAAGCAGGGAGGGGCAATCAGCCCCAGCATTTT.

The V gene is TRBV5-1, the J gene TRBJ2-7; D might be TRBD2 (5 bases). This CDR3 spans 14 amino acids. Germline V gives CDR1 SGHRS, CDR2 YFSETQ. V lost 0 bases, J lost 7 bases, and 14 bases lay in between. CDR3 loop: CASSLGDSSGEQYF. As DNA, the CDR3 is TGCGCCAGCAGCTTGGGGGATTCCTCGGGGGAGCAGTACTTC.

This chain links TRBV4-1 with TRBJ1-4, with a weak D call TRBD1 (5 bases). Germline CDR1 reads MGHRA; CDR2 reads YSYEKL. Trimming removed 1 base from V and 8 bases from J, with 14 bases in between. This CDR3 has 15 amino acids. The CDR3 coding sequence is TGCGCCAGCAGCCAAGTCGGCGGGGGTAGGGAAAAACTGTTTTTT. Its protein is CASSQVGGGREKLFF.

This chain links TRBV28 with TRBJ2-1; 7 bases match TRBD1. This CDR3 spans 15 amino acids. Losses at the gene ends were 4 bases for V and 7 bases for J; bases not matched to a gene: 10. From germline, CDR1 is MDHEN and CDR2 SYDVKM. CDR3 amino acids: CASSWVGQAKNEQFF. For the CDR3, the DNA is TGTGCCAGCAGTTGGGTCGGACAGGCGAAAAATGAGCAGTTCTTC.

Comment on this clone: Germline and junction disagree at one end, which may indicate a read error. Other DNA sequences in the same sample also yield this CDR3. The chain recombines TRBV6-6 with TRBJ1-4; D is uncertain. CDR3 length: 14 amino acids. The germline V gene has CDR1 MNHNY and CDR2 SVGAGI (reference sequence). The DNA for the CDR3 is TGTGCCAGCAGTCCCCCGGGTCGAAATGAAAAGCTGTTTTTT. Amino acid sequence: CASSPPGRNEKLFF.

The chain couples TRBV2 to TRBJ2-7; TRBD2 is a possible D gene (6 bases). The CDR3 extends over 15 amino acids. V was cut by 5 bases and J by 4 bases, with 18 bases left in between. Germline values: CDR1 SNHLY, CDR2 FYNNEI. The CDR3 sequence is CASSPGTGPRYEQYF. As DNA, the CDR3 is TGTGCCAGCAGTCCCGGGACTGGACCCCGTTACGAGCAGTACTTC.

The chain is built from TRBV28 and TRBJ2-7; TRBD1 matches 10 bases. The V and J ends lost 2 bases and 6 bases, in that order; junction bases with no gene match: 4. The CDR3 runs 14 residues. Germline CDR1 and CDR2: MDHEN and SYDVKM. CDR3 sequence: CASSLIRTGGEQYF. The DNA of the CDR3 is TGTGCCAGCAGTTTAATCCGGACAGGGGGCGAGCAGTACTTC.

CDR3 in amino acids: CAWSPGGGNEKLFF. The CDR3 DNA is TGTGCCTGGAGTCCAGGGGGAGGTAATGAAAAACTGTTTTTT. This chain uses TRBV30 with TRBJ1-4; TRBD1 aligns across 7 bases. With V trimmed by 2 bases and J by 4 bases, 4 bases remained unmatched. The CDR3 spans 14 residues. Germline CDR1 GTSNPN, CDR2 SVGIG (reference sequence).